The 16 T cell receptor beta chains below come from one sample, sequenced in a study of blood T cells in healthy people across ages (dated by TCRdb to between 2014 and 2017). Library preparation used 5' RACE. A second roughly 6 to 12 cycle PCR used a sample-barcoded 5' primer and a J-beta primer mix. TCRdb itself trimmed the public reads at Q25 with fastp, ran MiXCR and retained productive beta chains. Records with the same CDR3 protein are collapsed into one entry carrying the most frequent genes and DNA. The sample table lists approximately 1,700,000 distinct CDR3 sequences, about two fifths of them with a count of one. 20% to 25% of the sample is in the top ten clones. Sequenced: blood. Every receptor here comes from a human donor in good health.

The CDR3 nucleotides are TGTGCCACCAGCAGAGATGGAGGGACTAGCGGGGGAGATACGCAGTATTTT. It translates to CATSRDGGTSGGDTQYF. The rearrangement links TRBV15 to TRBJ2-3, with TRBD2 matching 14 bases. The CDR3 is made up of 17 amino acids. Germline CDR1 reads LNHNV; CDR2 reads YYDKDF (reference sequence). With V trimmed by 0 bases and J by 5 bases, 4 bases remained unmatched.

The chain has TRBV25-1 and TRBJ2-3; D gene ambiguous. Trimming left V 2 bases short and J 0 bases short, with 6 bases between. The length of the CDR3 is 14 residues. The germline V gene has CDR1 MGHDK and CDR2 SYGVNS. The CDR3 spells CASSEPPSTDTQYF. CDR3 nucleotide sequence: TGTGCCAGCAGTGAACCCCCTAGCACAGATACGCAGTATTTT.

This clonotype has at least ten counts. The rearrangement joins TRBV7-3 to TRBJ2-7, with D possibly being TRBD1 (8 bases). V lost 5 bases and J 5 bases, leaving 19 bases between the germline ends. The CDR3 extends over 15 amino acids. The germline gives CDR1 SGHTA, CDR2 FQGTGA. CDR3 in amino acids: CASSATGGVLDEQYF. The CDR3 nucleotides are TGTGCCAGCAGCGCCACAGGGGGGGTTTTGGACGAGCAGTACTTC.

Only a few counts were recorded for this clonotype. The CDR3 loop is CASSVGAGDTEAFF. The CDR3 bases are TGTGCCAGCAGCGTAGGAGCCGGGGACACTGAAGCTTTCTTT. This chain uses TRBV9 with TRBJ1-1, with unresolved D. The CDR3 extends over 14 amino acids. The V gene lost 0 bases and the J gene lost 3 bases, with 9 bases spanning the gap. Germline V gene lookup returns CDR1 SGDLS and CDR2 YYNGEE.

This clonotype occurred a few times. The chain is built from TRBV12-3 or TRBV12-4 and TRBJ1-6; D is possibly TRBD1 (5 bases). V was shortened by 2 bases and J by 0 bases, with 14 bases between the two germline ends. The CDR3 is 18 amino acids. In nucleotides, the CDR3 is TGTGCCAGCAGTTTACTCGGGGCCACTAGCTCCTATAATTCACCCCTCCACTTT. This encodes CASSLLGATSSYNSPLHF.

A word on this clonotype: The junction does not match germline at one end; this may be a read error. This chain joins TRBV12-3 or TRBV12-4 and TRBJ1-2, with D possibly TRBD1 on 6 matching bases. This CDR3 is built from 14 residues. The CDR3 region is CASSLGRGPYGYTF. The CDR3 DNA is TGTGCCAGCAGCTTAGGCAGGGGACCCTATGGCTACACCTTC.

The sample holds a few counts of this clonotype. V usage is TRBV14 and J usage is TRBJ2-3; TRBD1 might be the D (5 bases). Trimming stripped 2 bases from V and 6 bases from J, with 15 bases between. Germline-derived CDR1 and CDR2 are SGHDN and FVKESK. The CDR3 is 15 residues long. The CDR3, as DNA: TGTGCCAGCAGCCAACCCCAGGGTCGCGACGATACGCAGTATTTT. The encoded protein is CASSQPQGRDDTQYF.

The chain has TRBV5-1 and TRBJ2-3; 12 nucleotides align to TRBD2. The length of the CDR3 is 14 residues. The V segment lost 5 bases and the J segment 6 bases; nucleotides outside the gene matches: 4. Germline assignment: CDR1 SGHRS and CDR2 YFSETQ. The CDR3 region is CASRRTSGDDTQYF. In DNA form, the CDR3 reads TGCGCCAGCAGGAGGACTAGCGGGGACGATACGCAGTATTTT.

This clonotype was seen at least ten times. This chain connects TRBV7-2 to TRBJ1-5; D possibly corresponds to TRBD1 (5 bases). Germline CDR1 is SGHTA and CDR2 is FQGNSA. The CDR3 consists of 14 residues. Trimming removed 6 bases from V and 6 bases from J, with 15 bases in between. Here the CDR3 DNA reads TGTGCCAGCAGATCCGCGGGGGAGGGTCAGCCCCAGCATTTT. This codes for CASRSAGEGQPQHF.

The CDR3 bases are TGCAGTGCTAGGGGCTGGATTAGCGGTAGCTATGAGCAGTTCTTC. Protein: CSARGWISGSYEQFF. The J gene is TRBJ2-1, the V gene TRBV20-1, with a weak D call TRBD2 (6 bases). Trimming cost V 3 bases and J 8 bases, with 20 bases left between them. This CDR3 region has 15 residues. Looked up from germline, CDR1 is DFQATT and CDR2 is SNEGSKA (reference sequence).

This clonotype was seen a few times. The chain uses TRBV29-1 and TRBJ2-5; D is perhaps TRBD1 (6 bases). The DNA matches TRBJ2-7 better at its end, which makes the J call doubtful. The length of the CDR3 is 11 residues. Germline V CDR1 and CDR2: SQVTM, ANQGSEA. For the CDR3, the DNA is TGCAGCGCCGCGCAGGGGAGCGAGCAGTACTTC. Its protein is CSAAQGSEQYF.

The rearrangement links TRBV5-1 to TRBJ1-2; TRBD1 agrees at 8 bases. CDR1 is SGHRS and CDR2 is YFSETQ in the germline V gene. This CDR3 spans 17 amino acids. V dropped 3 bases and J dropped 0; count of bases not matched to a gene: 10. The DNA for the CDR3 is TGCGCCAGCAGCTGGAGACAGGGGCCCGCAGCTAACTATGGCTACACCTTC. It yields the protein CASSWRQGPAANYGYTF.

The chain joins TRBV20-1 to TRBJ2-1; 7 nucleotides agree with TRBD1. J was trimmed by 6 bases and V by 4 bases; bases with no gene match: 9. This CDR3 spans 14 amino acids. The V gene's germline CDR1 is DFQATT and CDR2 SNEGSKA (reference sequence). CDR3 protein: CSATYRGRGNEQFF. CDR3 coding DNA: TGCAGTGCTACGTACAGGGGACGGGGCAATGAGCAGTTCTTC.

CDR3 region: CASSSFARVGTDTQYF. In DNA form, the CDR3 reads TGTGCCAGCAGCTCCTTCGCGCGGGTGGGCACAGATACGCAGTATTTT. The chain has TRBV7-2 and TRBJ2-3; tentative D call: TRBD2 (5 bases). The length of the CDR3 is 16 residues. Trimming removed 4 bases from V and 1 base from J, with 15 bases in between. Germline V lookup: CDR1 SGHTA, CDR2 FQGNSA.

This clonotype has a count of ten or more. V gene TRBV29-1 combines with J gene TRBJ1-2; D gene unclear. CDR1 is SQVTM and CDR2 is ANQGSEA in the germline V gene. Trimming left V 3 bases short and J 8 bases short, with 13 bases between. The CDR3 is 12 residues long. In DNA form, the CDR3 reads TGCAGCGTTGAGTTGAGTCTTGGCGGCTACACCTTC. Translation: CSVELSLGGYTF.

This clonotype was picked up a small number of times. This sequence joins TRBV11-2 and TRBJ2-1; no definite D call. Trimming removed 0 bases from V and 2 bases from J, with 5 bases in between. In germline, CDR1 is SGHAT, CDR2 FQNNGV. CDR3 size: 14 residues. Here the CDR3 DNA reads TGTGCCAGCAGCTTAGATTTGGCCTACAATGAGCAGTTCTTC. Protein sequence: CASSLDLAYNEQFF.